The T cell receptor beta chain under discussion was sequenced for a study of blood T cell repertoires in COVID-19. The overall study: Italy, Spain and the United States were the sources of the convalescent and acute COVID-19 samples. T cells, B-cell-depleted T cells, or PBMCs supplied cDNA or gDNA.

How the authors handled the data: Reference gene primers were amplified, and this amplification served to estimate nucleated cell counts. TCRdb's copy holds only in-frame clones and misses some; the assay was immunoSEQ multiplex PCR. V, J and clone size reflect that table, while D and trimming were determined from the DNA. In the table there are 300,000 or so clones, 86% of which are singletons. Germline-derived CDR1 and CDR2 are MNHEY and SMNVEV (reference sequence). The CDR3 loop spans 14 amino acids. Trimming stripped 2 bases from V and 3 bases from J, with 8 bases between. Sequenced input: peripheral blood. The receptor comes from a woman aged 50 to 60 with acute or convalescent COVID-19. The chain couples TRBV27 to TRBJ2-1; D gene uncertain. As DNA, the CDR3 is TGTGCCAGCAGTTTACAGGCATACTACAATGAGCAGTTCTTC. Its protein is CASSLQAYYNEQFF.